The 9 T cell receptor beta chains below come from one sample, sequenced in a study of Graves' ophthalmopathy and Graves' hyperthyroidism. Using RNA transcripts, the TCR beta CDR3 regions were amplified. RT-PCR with HTBI primers came first, then second-round multiplex PCR. Via MiXCR, TCRdb re-called the multiplex PCR reads, giving one row per CDR3 protein. The table records about 620,000 distinct CDR3 sequences, about 20% of them present only once. The specimen was peripheral blood. These receptor sequences come from a woman aged 18-35 years with stable Graves' hyperthyroidism. Some clones in this sample may be carry-over from other donors' samples.

The chain combines TRBV20-1 with TRBJ1-2; D unclear. Germline-derived CDR1 and CDR2 are DFQATT and SNEGSKA (reference sequence). The CDR3 contains 11 residues. Trimming removed 6 bases from V and 3 bases from J, with 8 bases in between. CDR3 nucleotides: TGCAGTGCACCTTTTTACTATGGCTACACCTTC. It codes for CSAPFYYGYTF.

The J gene is TRBJ1-3, the V gene TRBV30; D call uncertain. The CDR3 covers 11 residues. V was shortened by 5 bases and J by 3 bases, with 5 bases between the two germline ends. CDR1 GTSNPN and CDR2 SVGIG come from the germline V gene (reference sequence). The CDR3 is CAWELGNTIYF. The DNA for the CDR3 is TGTGCCTGGGAGCTTGGAAACACCATATATTTT.

The chain carries TRBV27 and TRBJ2-7; D call uncertain. From germline, CDR1 is MNHEY and CDR2 SMNVEV (reference sequence). This CDR3 has 13 residues. V was cut by 5 bases and J by 7 bases, with 15 bases left in between. The CDR3 here is CASSKAPLLEQYF. Here the CDR3 DNA reads TGTGCCAGCAGTAAAGCCCCCCTCCTGGAGCAGTACTTC.

At least ten counts were recorded for this clonotype. The chain is built from TRBV12-3 or TRBV12-4 and TRBJ1-2; D is ambiguous. The CDR3 runs to 15 residues. The V end was cut by 6 bases, the J end by 4 bases, with 18 bases between. DNA of the CDR3: TGTGCCAGCAGCCCAATAATGGAGGGAGGCTATGGCTACACCTTC. Residues: CASSPIMEGGYGYTF.

This clonotype showed up many times. This chain uses TRBV6-1 with TRBJ1-6; maybe TRBD1 (5 bases). The CDR3 is made up of 14 amino acids. Trimming shortened V by 2 bases and J by 8 bases, and 10 bases separated the two germline ends. CDR1 and CDR2 from the germline V gene are MNHNS and SASEGT. CDR3 amino acids: CASSERGKHSPLHF. CDR3 DNA sequence: TGTGCCAGCAGTGAACGGGGCAAGCATTCACCCCTCCACTTT.

This clonotype appeared many times. The chain combines TRBV7-9 with TRBJ2-7, with a tentative D call TRBD1 (5 bases). The CDR3 contains 13 residues. Germline assignment: CDR1 SEHNR and CDR2 FQNEAQ (reference sequence). Trimming shortened V by 3 bases and J by 3 bases, and 9 bases separated the two germline ends. The CDR3 DNA is TGTGCCAGCAGCTTGGACATAGGCTACGAGCAGTACTTC. Residues: CASSLDIGYEQYF.

The chain is built from TRBV4-3 and TRBJ2-7, with D maybe TRBD2 (6 bases). Trimming pared 0 bases from V and 0 bases from J, leaving 15 bases between. CDR1 is LGHNA, CDR2 YSLEER, per germline. The CDR3 length is 17 residues. The DNA for the CDR3 is TGCGCCAGCAGCCAAGAGTGGCAGCGGGCTTTCTCCTACGAGCAGTACTTC. This sequence encodes CASSQEWQRAFSYEQYF.

In this sample, this clonotype turned up many times. The CDR3 is CATSRGEGVNEQYF. In nucleotides, the CDR3 is TGTGCCACCAGCAGGGGGGAGGGGGTGAACGAGCAGTACTTC. This chain links TRBV15 with TRBJ2-7, with D possibly being TRBD2 (7 bases). CDR3 length equals 14 residues. The ends were cut back, 3 bases at V and 5 bases at J, with 14 bases in the middle. Germline V lookup: CDR1 LNHNV, CDR2 YYDKDF (reference sequence).

This clonotype was detected many times. This chain connects TRBV29-1 to TRBJ1-6; TRBD1 aligns across 8 bases. Per the germline V gene, CDR1 is SQVTM and CDR2 is ANQGSEA. The CDR3 is 13 residues long. The ends lost 4 bases at V and 9 bases at J; junction bases unmatched: 5. The CDR3 coding sequence is TGCAGCGTTGCAGGGGGCTGGGGTTCACCCCTCCACTTT. It translates to CSVAGGWGSPLHF.